A selection of T cell receptor beta chains follows, all from one sample in a study of CD8 T cells in Susac syndrome. TCRdb ran MiXCR on the immunoSEQ multiplex PCR reads and lists one entry per CDR3 protein. The data hold approximately 210,000 distinct CDR3 sequences, with 94% observed a single time. Sequencing was performed on CD4+ T cells from PBMCs. Receptors were obtained from a human donor with Susac syndrome. The CDR3 runs from the conserved cysteine through the conserved F or W. A D gene is named only where the DNA matches it firmly. Size is omitted from some rows. Given values are once, few, many or a class for expanded clones.

J gene: TRBJ2-3; clone size: once; D gene: -; V gene: TRBV9; CDR3 protein: CASSVDGTHLPDTQYF; CDR3 DNA: TGTGCCAGCAGCGTAGACGGGACCCACCTCCCAGATACGCAGTATTTT
J gene: TRBJ1-4; clone size: -; D gene: TRBD1; V gene: TRBV18; CDR3 protein: CASSPRGQEQEKLFF; CDR3 DNA: TGTGCCAGCTCACCACGTGGACAGGAGCAAGAAAAACTGTTTTTT
J gene: TRBJ2-1; clone size: -; D gene: -; V gene: TRBV5-4; CDR3 protein: CASSSTGTTYNEQFF; CDR3 DNA: TGTGCCAGCAGTTCTACAGGTACCACCTACAATGAGCAGTTCTTC
J gene: TRBJ2-7; clone size: -; D gene: TRBD1; V gene: TRBV29-1; CDR3 protein: CSVEDTGQGTYEQYF; CDR3 DNA: TGCAGCGTTGAAGATACGGGACAGGGGACGTACGAGCAGTACTTC
J gene: TRBJ1-6; clone size: -; D gene: -; V gene: TRBV19; CDR3 protein: CASSIGQLNSPLHF; CDR3 DNA: TGTGCCAGTAGTATAGGGCAGCTGAATTCACCCCTCCACTTT
J gene: TRBJ2-1; clone size: -; D gene: -; V gene: TRBV19; CDR3 protein: CASSILGTDNEQFF; CDR3 DNA: TGTGCCAGTAGTATCCTGGGAACGGACAATGAGCAGTTCTTC
J gene: TRBJ1-1; clone size: -; D gene: -; V gene: TRBV19; CDR3 protein: CASSIDPATGIEAFF; CDR3 DNA: TGTGCCAGTAGTATAGATCCGGCAACGGGAATAGAAGCTTTCTTT
J gene: TRBJ2-3; clone size: -; D gene: -; V gene: TRBV3-1; CDR3 protein: CASGRQLTGDTQYF; CDR3 DNA: TGTGCCAGCGGGCGGCAGTTGACCGGAGATACGCAGTATTTT
J gene: TRBJ2-2; clone size: -; D gene: -; V gene: TRBV28; CDR3 protein: CASSLRGELFF; CDR3 DNA: TGTGCCAGCAGTTTGAGGGGGGAGCTGTTTTTT
J gene: TRBJ2-1; clone size: -; D gene: TRBD2; V gene: TRBV6-2/TRBV6-3; CDR3 protein: CASSRGGSYNEQFF; CDR3 DNA: TGTGCCAGCAGCCGCGGGGGGTCATACAATGAGCAGTTCTTC
J gene: TRBJ1-5; clone size: once; D gene: -; V gene: TRBV13; CDR3 protein: CASSLGAIPGSNQPQHF; CDR3 DNA: TGTGCCAGCAGCTTAGGCGCCATCCCGGGGAGCAATCAGCCCCAGCATTTT
J gene: TRBJ2-1; clone size: -; D gene: -; V gene: TRBV3-1; CDR3 protein: CASSQDSPTGSDEQFF; CDR3 DNA: TGTGCCAGCAGCCAAGATAGCCCCACTGGATCCGATGAGCAGTTCTTC
J gene: TRBJ1-6; clone size: -; D gene: TRBD1; V gene: TRBV4-2; CDR3 protein: CASSIGQGGNSPLHF; CDR3 DNA: TGTGCCAGCAGCATCGGACAGGGGGGCAATTCACCCCTCCACTTT
J gene: TRBJ1-2; clone size: -; D gene: TRBD1; V gene: TRBV6-5; CDR3 protein: CASSYSDRGGYGYTF; CDR3 DNA: TGTGCCAGCAGTTACTCGGACAGGGGAGGGTATGGCTACACCTTC
J gene: TRBJ2-3; clone size: -; D gene: TRBD2; V gene: TRBV20-1; CDR3 protein: CSALAASGVTDTQYF; CDR3 DNA: TGCAGTGCACTAGCGGCTAGCGGGGTAACAGATACGCAGTATTTT
J gene: TRBJ2-6; clone size: -; D gene: -; V gene: TRBV7-9; CDR3 protein: CASSEQGRPSVLTF; CDR3 DNA: TGTGCCAGCAGCGAACAGGGGAGGCCCAGCGTCCTGACTTTC
J gene: TRBJ1-3; clone size: -; D gene: TRBD1; V gene: TRBV30; CDR3 protein: CAWVRDRISGNTIYF; CDR3 DNA: TGTGCCTGGGTCCGGGACAGGATCTCTGGAAACACCATATATTTT
J gene: TRBJ2-1; clone size: -; D gene: -; V gene: TRBV7-3; CDR3 protein: CASSMTGYNNNEQFF; CDR3 DNA: TGTGCCAGCAGCATGACAGGCTACAACAACAATGAGCAGTTCTTC
J gene: TRBJ2-5; clone size: -; D gene: TRBD1; V gene: TRBV30; CDR3 protein: CAWSTGTGNLETQYF; CDR3 DNA: TGTGCCTGGTCCACCGGGACAGGGAATTTGGAGACCCAGTACTTC
J gene: TRBJ1-5; clone size: -; D gene: TRBD1; V gene: TRBV7-9; CDR3 protein: CASSKDRIGNQPQHF; CDR3 DNA: TGTGCCAGCAGCAAGGACAGGATCGGCAATCAGCCCCAGCATTTT
J gene: TRBJ1-6; clone size: -; D gene: -; V gene: TRBV6-6; CDR3 protein: CASSYSGDNSPLHF; CDR3 DNA: TGTGCCAGCAGTTATTCAGGGGATAATTCACCCCTCCACTTT
J gene: TRBJ2-3; clone size: -; D gene: TRBD2; V gene: TRBV4-1; CDR3 protein: CASSDAGTTTFTDTQYF; CDR3 DNA: TGCGCCAGCAGCGACGCTGGGACTACCACATTCACAGATACGCAGTATTTT
J gene: TRBJ2-7; clone size: -; D gene: TRBD2; V gene: TRBV6-2/TRBV6-3; CDR3 protein: CASSYPGLAGQYEQYF; CDR3 DNA: TGTGCCAGCAGTTACCCCGGACTAGCGGGGCAGTACGAGCAGTACTTC
J gene: TRBJ2-3; clone size: -; D gene: TRBD2; V gene: TRBV12-3/TRBV12-4; CDR3 protein: CASSPGLAGGGGDTQYF; CDR3 DNA: TGTGCCAGCAGTCCGGGACTAGCGGGGGGCGGTGGAGATACGCAGTATTTT
J gene: TRBJ1-5; clone size: -; D gene: -; V gene: TRBV5-1; CDR3 protein: CASSLLGGVNNQPQHF; CDR3 DNA: TGCGCCAGCAGCCTCCTCGGGGGAGTGAACAATCAGCCCCAGCATTTT
J gene: TRBJ2-7; clone size: -; D gene: -; V gene: TRBV6-2/TRBV6-3; CDR3 protein: CASSGSRDISYEQYF; CDR3 DNA: TGTGCCAGCAGCGGCTCCCGGGACATTTCCTACGAGCAGTACTTC
J gene: TRBJ1-1; clone size: -; D gene: -; V gene: TRBV3-1; CDR3 protein: CASSQEPHEAGIFF; CDR3 DNA: TGTGCCAGCAGCCAAGAGCCACATGAGGCGGGGATTTTCTTT
J gene: TRBJ2-1; clone size: -; D gene: -; V gene: TRBV6-6; CDR3 protein: CASSFDRASYNEQFF; CDR3 DNA: TGTGCCAGCAGTTTCGACAGAGCCTCCTACAATGAGCAGTTCTTC
J gene: TRBJ2-4; clone size: -; D gene: TRBD2; V gene: TRBV12-3/TRBV12-4; CDR3 protein: CASSLGLAGDIQYF; CDR3 DNA: TGTGCCAGCAGTTTAGGGCTAGCGGGGGACATTCAGTACTTC
J gene: TRBJ1-6; clone size: -; D gene: -; V gene: TRBV5-1; CDR3 protein: CASGAATPDSPLHF; CDR3 DNA: TGCGCCAGCGGGGCTGCCACCCCGGATTCACCCCTCCACTTT
J gene: TRBJ2-2; clone size: -; D gene: TRBD1; V gene: TRBV30; CDR3 protein: CAWGTGQTGELFF; CDR3 DNA: TGTGCCTGGGGGACAGGACAAACCGGGGAGCTGTTTTTT
J gene: TRBJ1-6; clone size: -; D gene: TRBD1; V gene: TRBV5-1; CDR3 protein: CASSLEEGAYVPLHF; CDR3 DNA: TGCGCCAGCAGCTTGGAGGAGGGGGCTTATGTACCCCTCCACTTT
J gene: TRBJ1-1; clone size: -; D gene: -; V gene: TRBV12-2; CDR3 protein: CASRLTRGDTEAFF; CDR3 DNA: TGTGCAAGTCGCCTTACCAGGGGGGACACTGAAGCTTTCTTT
J gene: TRBJ2-4; clone size: -; D gene: -; V gene: TRBV6-6; CDR3 protein: CASSSENIQYF; CDR3 DNA: TGTGCCAGCAGTTCAGAAAACATTCAGTACTTC
J gene: TRBJ1-2; clone size: -; D gene: -; V gene: TRBV5-1; CDR3 protein: CASSLASINGYTF; CDR3 DNA: TGCGCCAGCAGCTTGGCCTCAATCAACGGCTACACCTTC
J gene: TRBJ2-7; clone size: once; D gene: -; V gene: TRBV19; CDR3 protein: CASSDQVARPGSYEQYF; CDR3 DNA: TGTGCCAGCTCCGACCAGGTAGCGCGCCCGGGCTCCTACGAGCAGTACTTC
J gene: TRBJ2-3; clone size: -; D gene: -; V gene: TRBV6-2/TRBV6-3; CDR3 protein: CASSSTGPSGTQYF; CDR3 DNA: TGTGCCAGCAGTTCGACAGGCCCCTCTGGTACGCAGTATTTT
J gene: TRBJ1-2; clone size: -; D gene: -; V gene: TRBV7-6; CDR3 protein: CASSGLGGYTF; CDR3 DNA: TGTGCCAGTTCGGGTCTAGGTGGCTACACCTTC
J gene: TRBJ2-3; clone size: -; D gene: -; V gene: TRBV27; CDR3 protein: CASSYRSTDTQYF; CDR3 DNA: TGTGCCAGCAGTTATAGGAGCACAGATACGCAGTATTTT
J gene: TRBJ2-5; clone size: -; D gene: TRBD2; V gene: TRBV9; CDR3 protein: CASTPGLASETQYF; CDR3 DNA: TGTGCCAGCACTCCGGGACTAGCGTCGGAGACCCAGTACTTC
J gene: TRBJ1-6; clone size: -; D gene: -; V gene: TRBV7-2; CDR3 protein: CASSLDSPLHF; CDR3 DNA: TGTGCCAGCAGCTTAGATTCACCCCTCCACTTT
J gene: TRBJ1-1; clone size: -; D gene: -; V gene: TRBV20-1; CDR3 protein: CSAKRGINTEAFF; CDR3 DNA: TGCAGTGCAAAAAGGGGGATTAACACTGAAGCTTTCTTT
J gene: TRBJ1-1; clone size: -; D gene: -; V gene: TRBV27; CDR3 protein: CASSVPGSTEAFF; CDR3 DNA: TGTGCCAGCAGTGTACCCGGTTCCACTGAAGCTTTCTTT
J gene: TRBJ2-3; clone size: -; D gene: TRBD1; V gene: TRBV28; CDR3 protein: CASRSTIQGRTDTQYF; CDR3 DNA: TGTGCCAGCAGGTCCACCATACAGGGGCGCACAGATACGCAGTATTTT
J gene: TRBJ2-3; clone size: -; D gene: TRBD2; V gene: TRBV30; CDR3 protein: CAWSPSGGITDTQYF; CDR3 DNA: TGTGCCTGGAGCCCAAGCGGGGGGATCACAGATACGCAGTATTTT
J gene: TRBJ2-3; clone size: -; D gene: -; V gene: TRBV3-1; CDR3 protein: CASSQDLEASDTQYF; CDR3 DNA: TGTGCCAGCAGCCAAGATCTGGAGGCCTCAGATACGCAGTATTTT
J gene: TRBJ1-2; clone size: -; D gene: -; V gene: TRBV29-1; CDR3 protein: CSVDRQLYGYTF; CDR3 DNA: TGCAGCGTTGATCGACAGCTCTATGGCTACACCTTC
J gene: TRBJ2-3; clone size: -; D gene: -; V gene: TRBV6-4; CDR3 protein: CASSKTGNTDTQYF; CDR3 DNA: TGTGCCAGCAGTAAAACAGGGAACACAGATACGCAGTATTTT